The T cell receptor (beta chain) described here comes from a study of blood T cell repertoires in COVID-19. Study overall: There were acute and convalescent COVID-19 samples, and they came from the United States, Italy and Spain.

This CDR3 has 17 amino acids. The V end was cut by 3 bases, the J end by 5 bases, with 23 bases between. Per germline, CDR1 MDHEN and CDR2 SYDVKM. Authors' data handling: Estimated nucleated cell counts came from reference gene primer amplification. The data were produced by immunoSEQ multiplex PCR, yet TCRdb's version contains in-frame clones alone and is incomplete. D and trimming come from the DNA, and the V and J calls and clone size come from that table. The sample yields under 95,000 clones, 91% seen once. The chain is built from TRBV28 and TRBJ2-7, with a possible D match to TRBD1 (7 bases). This receptor was identified in a man between 50 and 59 years old with COVID-19, enrolled during active disease. Material for sequencing was peripheral blood. The CDR3 nucleotides read TGTGCCAGCAGTTTCCGGGACAGAGTTACGCGGGGCCACGAGCAGTACTTC. Translation: CASSFRDRVTRGHEQYF.